These T cell receptor beta chains were read from a single sample in a study of cytomegalovirus exposure and HLA in healthy donors. The assay was immunoSEQ multiplex PCR, and TCRdb's table has in-frame clones only and misses some. Counted here are under 150,000 clones, roughly nine tenths occurring once; the ten biggest clones make up about 0.75%. The sample comprised PBMCs. The receptors originated from a man aged 18 to 30 in good health and CMV-seronegative. Each CDR3 is given with its conserved first and last residue. The D gene is left open where the match is weak. Size is omitted from some rows. Given values are once, few, many or a class for expanded clones.

NA TRBJ1-5 TRBV28 NA TGTGCCAGCAGTTGGGGGGGGCGCTCAGTTCTGCCCCAGCATTTT CASSWGGRSVLPQHF
NA TRBJ1-1 TRBV10-3 TRBD1 TGTGCCATCAAGAAAGGGACAGCGAACACTGAAGCTTTCTTT CAIKKGTANTEAFF
NA TRBJ1-5 TRBV23-1 NA TGCGCCAGCAGGTGGACAGCTAGCAATCAGCCCCAGCATTTT CASRWTASNQPQHF
NA TRBJ2-5 TRBV5-1 TRBD2 TGCGCCAGCAGCCCCGGAGGAAGCGGGGGGGCTCTTGGAGAGACCCAGTACTTC CASSPGGSGGALGETQYF
NA TRBJ2-4 TRBV7-2 NA TGTGCCAGCAGCTTAGGGGTTGGCGGGCTTCAGTACTTC CASSLGVGGLQYF
NA TRBJ2-3 TRBV4-3 NA TGCGCCAGCAGCCAAGATCTGGCCCCTAGCTCTACTAGCACAGATACGCAGTATTTT CASSQDLAPSSTSTDTQYF
NA TRBJ1-2 TRBV27 NA TGTGCCAGCAGTTTATCTCGGGGGGCGGGCGGCTACACCTTC CASSLSRGAGGYTF
NA TRBJ2-1 TRBV7-2 TRBD2 TGTGCCAGCACCAAAGGCGGAGCTAGCGGGGGAGGCTACAATGAGCAGTTCTTC CASTKGGASGGGYNEQFF
NA TRBJ1-5 TRBV6-1 TRBD1 TGTGCCAGCAGCCCGAACAGGGGACGCAATCAGCCCCAGCATTTT CASSPNRGRNQPQHF
NA TRBJ2-1 TRBV28 TRBD2 TGTGCCAGCAGTTTAGGGACTAGCGGGAGGATTGAGCAGTTCTTC CASSLGTSGRIEQFF
NA TRBJ2-3 TRBV4-1 NA TGCGCCAGCAGCCAAGTAGGGGGGGTGGATAGGACAGATACGCAGTATTTT CASSQVGGVDRTDTQYF
once TRBJ1-2 TRBV5-6 TRBD1 TGTGCCAGCAGCTTCCCGGACAGGGGCATTGGTGGCTACACCTTC CASSFPDRGIGGYTF
NA TRBJ2-5 TRBV9 NA TGTGCCAGCAGCGCACCCGGGGAGACCCAGTACTTC CASSAPGETQYF
NA TRBJ2-1 TRBV5-1 NA TGCGCCAGCAGCCTCGCCACAGGGATTTCCTACAATGAGCAGTTCTTC CASSLATGISYNEQFF
NA TRBJ2-2 TRBV5-1 TRBD1 TGCGCCAGCAGCTCACGACAGGGCGGCACCGGGGAGCTGTTTTTT CASSSRQGGTGELFF
NA TRBJ2-7 TRBV27 NA TGTGCCAGCAGTTTGTACACAAATCACGAGCAGTACTTC CASSLYTNHEQYF
few TRBJ2-3 TRBV19 NA TGTGCCAGTAGTATAGAAGGGGTGGCGGCAGATACGCAGTATTTT CASSIEGVAADTQYF
once TRBJ2-7 TRBV29-1 TRBD2 TGCAGCGTTGACGGCGGGGGGAGCTCCTACGAGCAGTACTTC CSVDGGGSSYEQYF
NA TRBJ2-1 TRBV7-3 NA TGTGCCAGCAGCTCCCTCGACAAGAGCTCCTACAATGAGCAGTTCTTC CASSSLDKSSYNEQFF
NA TRBJ2-1 TRBV7-7 NA TGTGCCAGCAGCTTATCTGGCGGGTCGGCGCAGTTCTTC CASSLSGGSAQFF
once TRBJ1-3 TRBV11-3 NA TGTGCCAGCAGCTTTGGGCCCTCTGGAAACACCATATATTTT CASSFGPSGNTIYF
NA TRBJ1-2 TRBV5-6 NA TGTGCCAGCAGCCGAGGACAGAGCTATGGCTACACCTTC CASSRGQSYGYTF
NA TRBJ2-3 TRBV4-1 NA TGCGCCAGCAGCCAAGCGCTAGAAGGGGGGGTAGATACGCAGTATTTT CASSQALEGGVDTQYF
NA TRBJ2-1 TRBV15 NA TGTGCCACCAGCAGCGAAGTAATCGGGGTGGGCGATGAGCAGTTCTTC CATSSEVIGVGDEQFF
NA TRBJ1-4 TRBV27 TRBD1 TGTGCCAGCAGTTTAGGACAGGGAGTAAGGGAAAAACTGTTTTTT CASSLGQGVREKLFF
NA TRBJ2-5 TRBV10-3 TRBD1 TGTGCCATCAGTGTGGGACAGGGGCGAGAGACCCAGTACTTC CAISVGQGRETQYF
NA TRBJ1-2 TRBV9 TRBD1 TGTGCCAGCAGCGCAGGAGAAGGACAGGGTGGGGGCTACACCTTC CASSAGEGQGGGYTF
NA TRBJ2-6 TRBV10-1 TRBD2 TGCGCCAGCGGACGACTAGCGGCTGGGGCCAACGTCCTGACTTTC CASGRLAAGANVLTF